This TCR beta chain was identified during a study of cytomegalovirus exposure and HLA in healthy donors. Overall study findings and caveats: Earlier results showed most TCR beta V segments being productive about 90% or about 30% of the time. Immune exposure information available was restricted to CMV serostatus.

The PCR had 60 Vbeta and 13 Jbeta primers. As handled by the study authors: Among the unique TCR beta chains that a later analysis counted, 70 million to 85 million in all, about 10 million were shared. The method was immunoSEQ multiplex PCR; TCRdb's version includes in-frame clones alone and lacks a portion of them. V, J and clone size derive from that table, while D and trimming were established from the DNA sequence. Of 120,000 to 150,000 clones in the sample, 64% were seen once. On this clone itself: What it recognizes is unknown.

V lost 8 bases and J lost 7, with 9 bases in between. Looked up from germline, CDR1 is ENHRY and CDR2 is SYGVKD. The CDR3 is made up of 12 amino acids. This TCR was sampled from a young woman in good health and CMV-seropositive. The chain has TRBV10-3 and TRBJ1-6; D unresolved. The sequencing sample was made of PBMCs. The CDR3 bases are TGTGCCATCCGTTCTATAAATTCACCCCTCCACTTT. The encoded protein is CAIRSINSPLHF.